Listed here is a single TCR beta chain. There are 16 residues in the CDR3. Germline V gene sequence: CDR1 MDHEN, CDR2 SYDVKM. Between the trimmed V and J ends, which lost 7 bases and 0 bases, there was a span of 15 bases. In the original processing: Estimation of nucleated cell counts relied on the amplification of reference gene primers. The assay was immunoSEQ multiplex PCR, and TCRdb's table has in-frame clones only and misses some. Clone size and the V and J calls come from that table; the DNA yielded D and trimming. The table records 120,000 or so clones, over 75% of them present only once. The record originates from a study of blood T cell repertoires in COVID-19. Study at large: Whether acute or convalescent, the COVID-19 samples came from the United States, Italy and Spain. From T cells, B-cell-depleted T cells, or PBMCs came the material, which was cDNA or gDNA.

The TCR was taken from a man in his 70s with active or convalescent COVID-19. The chain uses TRBV28 and TRBJ1-4; TRBD1 is a possible D gene (5 bases). Specimen: peripheral blood. The CDR3: CASIPGIGATNEKLFF. The CDR3 nucleotides are TGTGCCAGCATCCCTGGGATAGGGGCAACTAATGAAAAACTGTTTTTT.